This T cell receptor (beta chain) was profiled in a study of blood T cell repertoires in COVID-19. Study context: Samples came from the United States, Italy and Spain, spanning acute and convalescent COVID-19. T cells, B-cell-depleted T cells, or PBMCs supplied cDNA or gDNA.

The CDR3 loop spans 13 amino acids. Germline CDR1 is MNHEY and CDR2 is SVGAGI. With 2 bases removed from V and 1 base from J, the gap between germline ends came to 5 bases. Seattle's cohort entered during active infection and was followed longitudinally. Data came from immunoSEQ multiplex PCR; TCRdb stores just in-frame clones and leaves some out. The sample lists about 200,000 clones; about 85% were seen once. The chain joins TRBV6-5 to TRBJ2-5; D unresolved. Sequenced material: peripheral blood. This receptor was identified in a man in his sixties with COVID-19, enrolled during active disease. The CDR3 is CASSYAVQETQYF. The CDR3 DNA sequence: TGTGCCAGCAGTTACGCGGTCCAAGAGACCCAGTACTTC.